The T cell receptor (beta chain) under discussion was sequenced for a study of shared clonotypes between healthy human individuals. Study outcomes and limitations: Specimens sampled were limited to blood, with tissue repertoires likely differing.

Points on this clone: Its antigen remains unidentified.

The data were produced by immunoSEQ multiplex PCR, yet TCRdb's version contains in-frame clones alone and is incomplete. The sample lists approximately 600,000 clones, 85% to 95% occurring once. The CDR3 is 14 amino acids. The ends were cut back, 7 bases at V and 0 bases at J, with 13 bases in the middle. Germline assignment: CDR1 SQVTM and CDR2 ANQGSEA. Positively selected for CCR7, the CD45RO-negative cells used as naive CD8 cells excluded terminally differentiated effector memory CD45RA+ cells. The sample consisted of naive CD8+ T cells sorted from blood. This chain joins TRBV29-1 and TRBJ1-3; no clear D. The clonotype comes from a woman aged 25 to 39 in good health. The DNA for the CDR3 is TGCAGCGCTGCTACGGGAAACTCTGGAAACACCATATATTTT. Its translation is CSAATGNSGNTIYF.